The 20 T cell receptor beta chains listed next were all sequenced from one sample in a study of cytomegalovirus exposure and HLA in healthy donors. Both 60 Vbeta primers and 13 Jbeta primers went into the PCR. Some clones are missing from TCRdb's copy, which holds only in-frame ones; the method was immunoSEQ multiplex PCR. The table has over 150,000 clones, over 70% seen once. What was sequenced was PBMCs. The receptors derive from a man aged 25 to 40 in good health and CMV-seropositive.

The rearrangement joins TRBV28 to TRBJ1-1; 7 nucleotides line up with TRBD1. CDR1 and CDR2 from the germline V gene are MDHEN and SYDVKM. CDR3 length: 16 amino acids. V trimming: 3 bases; J trimming: 1 base; junction bases outside the gene matches: 8. The CDR3 DNA reads as TGTGCCAGCAGTTTGAGGATCGGGACAGCGAACACTGAAGCTTTCTTT. Its translation: CASSLRIGTANTEAFF.

The chain combines TRBV5-6 with TRBJ1-2; TRBD1 matches at 7 bases. After removal of 6 bases from V and 3 bases from J, the junction contained 8 bases not matched to a gene. Germline CDR1 and CDR2: SGHDT and YYEEEE. The CDR3 spans 14 residues. The DNA of the CDR3 is TGTGCCAGCACCTCCCCGACAGGGTACTATGGCTACACCTTC. Its protein is CASTSPTGYYGYTF.

The chain links TRBV7-8 to TRBJ2-1; 10 nucleotides agree with TRBD2. J lost 4 bases, V lost 4 bases, and 4 bases had no gene match. This CDR3 spans 15 amino acids. Germline V gene lookup returns CDR1 SGHVS and CDR2 FQNEAQ. In DNA form, the CDR3 reads TGTGCCAGCAGCTCCCCAGCGGGAGGGTACAATGAGCAGTTCTTC. This gives the protein CASSSPAGGYNEQFF.

The J gene is TRBJ2-3, the V gene TRBV6-1, with D perhaps matching TRBD2 (5 bases). V was shortened by 4 bases and J by 2 bases, with 13 bases between the two germline ends. This CDR3 has 15 residues. The germline V gene has CDR1 MNHNS and CDR2 SASEGT. CDR3 sequence reads: CASSGTWVATDTQYF. In DNA form, the CDR3 reads TGTGCCAGCAGTGGGACTTGGGTGGCCACAGATACGCAGTATTTT.

The chain uses TRBV5-1 and TRBJ2-3; a possible D gene is TRBD1 (5 bases). The V and J ends lost 5 bases and 0 bases respectively, with 7 bases between them. CDR3 length equals 13 residues. Looked up from germline, CDR1 is SGHRS and CDR2 is YFSETQ. The CDR3 DNA is TGCGCCAGCAGAACAGGCAGCACAGATACGCAGTATTTT. Its protein is CASRTGSTDTQYF.

The gene calls are TRBV7-9 and TRBJ2-7; TRBD2 is a possible D gene (6 bases). V was pared by 2 bases and J by 6 bases, with 17 bases between. The germline V gene encodes CDR1 SEHNR and CDR2 FQNEAQ (reference sequence). This CDR3 contains 15 residues. CDR3 bases: TGTGCCAGCAGCTTACCACGGCCTCAGGGAGGCGAGCAGTACTTC. It encodes CASSLPRPQGGEQYF.

This clone was detected a few times. This chain uses TRBV14 with TRBJ1-6; D gene unclear. The V end was cut by 1 base, the J end by 7 bases, with 8 bases between. From germline, CDR1 is SGHDN and CDR2 FVKESK. The CDR3 consists of 14 residues. The CDR3 loop is CASSQGRENSPLHF. As DNA, the CDR3 is TGTGCCAGCAGCCAAGGAAGGGAGAATTCACCCCTCCACTTT. Variable domain in full (rest from reference TRBV14 and TRBJ1-6): EAGVTQFPSHSVIEKGQTVTLRCDPISGHDNLYWYRRVMGKEIKFLLHFVKESKQDESGMPNNRFLAERTGGTYSTLKVQPAELEDSGVYFCASSQGRENSPLHFGNGTRLTVT.

V is TRBV9 and J is TRBJ2-7, with 7 bases aligning to TRBD2. Germline V gives CDR1 SGDLS, CDR2 YYNGEE. The CDR3 is 12 amino acids. Losses at the gene ends were 3 bases for V and 7 bases for J; bases not matched to a gene: 4. The CDR3 DNA is TGTGCCAGCAGCGGGGGGGGTGGGGAGCAGTACTTC. Encoded protein: CASSGGGGEQYF. Full variable domain (remainder filled in from reference TRBV9 and TRBJ2-7): DSGVTQTPKHLITATGQRVTLRCSPRSGDLSVYWYQQSLDQGLQFLIQYYNGEERAKGNILERFSAQQFPDLHSELNLSSLELGDSALYFCASSGGGGEQYFGPGTRLTVT.

This chain links TRBV5-4 with TRBJ2-3; TRBD2 aligns across 7 bases. V lost 0 bases, J lost 2 bases, and 3 bases stayed unmatched. Looked up from germline, CDR1 is SGHNT and CDR2 is YYREEE (reference sequence). The CDR3 totals 15 residues. CDR3 coding DNA: TGTGCCAGCAGCTTGGAAGCGGGAACCACAGATACGCAGTATTTT. Protein: CASSLEAGTTDTQYF.

The J gene is TRBJ2-3, the V gene TRBV27; TRBD1 matches at 7 bases. The germline gives CDR1 MNHEY, CDR2 SMNVEV (reference sequence). The CDR3 runs 15 residues. The trim removed 4 bases at V and 5 bases at J, leaving 9 bases unmatched. CDR3 DNA: TGTGCCAGCAGTTCACTCGACAGGGACAAAGATACGCAGTATTTT. Translating gives CASSSLDRDKDTQYF.

The CDR3 sequence is CASSGGLGRAVSSGNTIYF. For the CDR3, the DNA is TGTGCCAGCAGTGGTGGATTGGGCAGGGCCGTCAGCTCTGGAAACACCATATATTTT. The V call is TRBV2, the J call TRBJ1-3, with D possibly matching TRBD1 (5 bases). The CDR3 spans 19 residues. V was pared by 4 bases and J by 0 bases, with 22 bases between. Germline CDR1 and CDR2: SNHLY and FYNNEI. Full variable domain (outside the CDR3, taken from reference TRBV2 and TRBJ1-3): EPEVTQTPSHQVTQMGQEVILRCVPISNHLYFYWYRQILGQKVEFLVSFYNNEISEKSEIFDDQFSVERPDGSNFTLKIRSTKLEDSAMYFCASSGGLGRAVSSGNTIYFGEGSWLTVV.

This sequence joins TRBV4-2 and TRBJ2-7, with TRBD1 matching over 9 bases. V lost 0 bases and J lost 3; bases outside the gene matches: 6. CDR1 and CDR2 (germline): LGHNA, YNFKEQ. The CDR3 totals 16 residues. The CDR3, as DNA: TGTGCCAGCAGCCAAGAGTCCGGGACAGGGAGCTACGAGCAGTACTTC. The encoded protein is CASSQESGTGSYEQYF.

This clone was seen just once. This chain links TRBV29-1 with TRBJ2-3; TRBD2 might be the D (5 bases). Trimming took off 3 bases at V and 2 bases at J, with 18 bases between the two ends. This CDR3 has 16 residues. Germline loops: CDR1 SQVTM, CDR2 ANQGSEA. The CDR3 spells CSVDGLPGSATDTQYF. The CDR3 DNA is TGCAGCGTTGACGGCCTACCGGGTAGCGCCACAGATACGCAGTATTTT.

This rearrangement joins TRBV4-1 to TRBJ2-5, with 15 bases fitting TRBD2. Germline-derived CDR1 and CDR2 are MGHRA and YSYEKL. The CDR3 covers 17 residues. V shed 5 bases and J 1 base; nucleotides not matched to a gene: 5. The CDR3 region has the DNA TGCGCCAGCAGCGGGCCGGGACTAGCGGGGGGCCAAGAGACCCAGTACTTC. Its translation is CASSGPGLAGGQETQYF.

The rearrangement links TRBV27 to TRBJ2-2; tentatively, D is TRBD1 (5 bases). Trimming took off 0 bases at V and 5 bases at J, with 10 bases between the two ends. The CDR3 is made up of 15 amino acids. The germline CDR1 and CDR2 sequences are MNHEY and SMNVEV (reference sequence). The CDR3 is CASSLSKGVTGELFF. The CDR3 bases are TGTGCCAGCAGTTTATCGAAAGGGGTAACCGGGGAGCTGTTTTTT.

V and J are TRBV30 and TRBJ2-3, with unresolved D. This CDR3 comprises 16 residues. The V and J ends lost 0 bases and 0 bases respectively, with 13 bases between them. CDR1 and CDR2 from the germline V gene are GTSNPN and SVGIG (reference sequence). The CDR3 DNA follows: TGTGCCTGGAGTGTATATCGTACACCAAGCACAGATACGCAGTATTTT. It translates to CAWSVYRTPSTDTQYF.

The chain recombines TRBV11-2 with TRBJ2-1; TRBD2 aligns across 7 bases. Germline V gene lookup returns CDR1 SGHAT and CDR2 FQNNGV. The CDR3 runs 13 residues. The V and J ends lost 6 bases and 11 bases, in that order; junction bases with no gene match: 10. The CDR3 DNA is TGTGCCAGCAGACACTCGGGAGGACCTCAGCAGTTCTTC. The encoded protein is CASRHSGGPQQFF.

Concerning this clone: Other DNA sequences from this sample encode an identical CDR3 as well. V is TRBV7-2 and J is TRBJ2-5; D is uncertain. Trimming pared 3 bases from V and 2 bases from J, leaving 4 bases between. CDR3 size: 12 residues. Germline V gene data show CDR1 as SGHTA and CDR2 as FQGNSA. The CDR3 loop is CASSFLQETQYF. CDR3 nucleotide sequence: TGTGCCAGCAGCTTCCTTCAAGAGACCCAGTACTTC.

V gene TRBV5-1 combines with J gene TRBJ2-7; D may be TRBD1 (6 bases). The CDR3 is 15 amino acids. The ends were cut back, 0 bases at V and 6 bases at J, with 16 bases in the middle. The germline gives CDR1 SGHRS, CDR2 YFSETQ. In DNA form, the CDR3 reads TGCGCCAGCAGCTTGGCCCCAGGGGTTTCTCCCGAGCAGTACTTC. It is translated as CASSLAPGVSPEQYF.

This clone has a single count. The rearrangement joins TRBV10-3 to TRBJ2-3; TRBD1 matches 7 bases. The CDR3 sequence is 13 residues long. V lost 4 bases to trimming and J lost 3 bases; unmatched junction nucleotides: 1. Germline V gene lookup returns CDR1 ENHRY and CDR2 SYGVKD. CDR3: CAISGQGTDTQYF. The CDR3 DNA sequence: TGTGCCATCAGTGGACAGGGAACAGATACGCAGTATTTT.